One and the same sample provided the 9 T cell receptor beta chains below, sequenced in a study of control samples from healthy donors and cancer patients. TCRdb's table, derived via immunoSEQ multiplex PCR, lists solely in-frame clones and lacks some. The data show some 96,000 clones, 87% seen once. The sample consisted of blood. All receptors come from a woman aged 50 to 65 in good health.

This sequence joins TRBV5-8 and TRBJ2-7; D is uncertain. The CDR3 extends over 12 amino acids. The V gene's germline CDR1 is SGHTS and CDR2 YDEGEE. Trimming removed 2 bases from V and 3 bases from J, with 6 bases in between. The CDR3 sequence is CASSFTVYEQYV. CDR3 sequence (DNA): TGTGCCAGCAGCTTTACGGTCTACGAGCAGTACGTC.

The V gene is TRBV10-1, the J gene TRBJ1-5; the D gene is possibly TRBD1 (5 bases). Germline V gene data show CDR1 as WNHNN and CDR2 as SYGVQD (reference sequence). V was shortened by 0 bases and J by 3 bases, with 12 bases between the two germline ends. The CDR3 loop spans 16 amino acids. Here the CDR3 reads CASSESSGSVNQPQHF. For the CDR3, the DNA is TGCGCCAGCAGTGAGTCTTCAGGGTCGGTCAATCAGCCCCAGCATTTT.

The chain has TRBV27 and TRBJ2-1; 9 positions agree with TRBD1. Germline CDR1 is MNHEY and CDR2 is SMNVEV (reference sequence). This CDR3 spans 15 amino acids. Trimming cost V 7 bases and J 8 bases; bases outside gene matches: 12. CDR3 sequence (DNA): TGTGCCAGCATTACCTCTGGGACAGGGAGGGATGAGCAGTTCTTC. Protein sequence: CASITSGTGRDEQFF.

The V and J genes are TRBV27 and TRBJ2-3, with 8 bases identical to TRBD1. V trimming: 8 bases; J trimming: 2 bases; junction bases outside the gene matches: 9. The germline CDR1 and CDR2 sequences are MNHEY and SMNVEV (reference sequence). The CDR3 consists of 15 residues. The CDR3 reads CASAQGVTYTDTQYF. DNA for the CDR3: TGTGCCAGCGCACAGGGGGTGACCTACACAGATACGCAGTATTTT.

The chain uses TRBV19 and TRBJ2-7, with D perhaps assigned TRBD1 or TRBD2 (6 bases each). The V end lost 6 bases, the J end lost 4 bases, and 13 bases lay between the germline ends. Germline V gives CDR1 LNHDA, CDR2 SQIVND (reference sequence). The length of the CDR3 is 13 residues. The CDR3: CASRETGLYEQYF. CDR3 sequence (DNA): TGTGCCAGTAGGGAGACAGGACTATACGAGCAGTACTTC.

The chain combines TRBV7-9 with TRBJ1-1; D is uncertain. Germline V gene sequence: CDR1 SEHNR, CDR2 FQNEAQ (reference sequence). The CDR3 sequence is 12 residues long. V shed 1 base and J shed 11 bases, with 11 bases lying between them. The CDR3 sequence is CASSLDRPLAFF. Here the CDR3 DNA reads TGTGCCAGCAGCTTAGACCGGCCGTTGGCTTTCTTT.

This sequence joins TRBV11-2 and TRBJ2-7, with TRBD2 as a possible D gene (5 bases). Germline-derived CDR1 and CDR2 are SGHAT and FQNNGV. V lost 1 base and J 4 bases, leaving 14 bases between the germline ends. The CDR3 contains 15 residues. CDR3 bases: TGTGCCAGCAGCTTAGGTTTGGGGAGCGGTTACGAGCAGTACTTC. This encodes CASSLGLGSGYEQYF.

The chain recombines TRBV18 with TRBJ1-6; D gene unclear. The CDR3 has 15 amino acids. Looked up from germline, CDR1 is KGHSH and CDR2 is LQKENI. V gave up 2 bases and J gave up 4 bases, with 9 bases separating them. DNA for the CDR3: TGTGCCAGCTCACCAGTGGCCCCTTATAATTCACCCCTCCACTTT. Translated, it gives CASSPVAPYNSPLHF. The whole variable domain, filled in from reference TRBV18 and TRBJ1-6, reads NAGVMQNPRHLVRRRGQEARLRCSPMKGHSHVYWYRQLPEEGLKFMVYLQKENIIDESGMPKERFSAEFPKEGPSILRIQQVVRGDSAAYFCASSPVAPYNSPLHFGNGTRLTVT.

The CDR3 nucleotides read TGTGCCAGCAGTCCCTGGACAGGGGGAAACTATGGCTACACCTTC. It codes for CASSPWTGGNYGYTF. This chain connects TRBV27 to TRBJ1-2; 10 nucleotides align to TRBD1. CDR1 is MNHEY, CDR2 SMNVEV, per germline (reference sequence). V lost 5 bases, J lost 2 bases, and 5 bases stayed unmatched. The CDR3 spans 15 residues.